The rows below give T cell receptor beta chains drawn from one sample of a study of blood T cell repertoires in COVID-19. The assay was immunoSEQ multiplex PCR, and TCRdb's table has in-frame clones only and misses some. In the table there are approximately 16,000 clones, around 89% of which are singletons. Material: peripheral blood. The receptors stem from a human donor in a cohort sampled during active COVID-19. Each CDR3 is given without its conserved first and last residue.

V | CDR3
TRBV11-2 | ASSLTPGGSSYNEQF
TRBV7-9 | ASSSSDDRQGFFKS
TRBV4-2 | ASSQEFLRGGTDTQY
TRBV5-5 | ASRPGLAASYNEQF
TRBV11-1 | ASSLGGSNSPLH
TRBV10-2 | ASSDGLAMSLEQY
TRBV7-2 | ASSPYRQGAKNIQY
TRBV5-8 | ASSLDRVRGYT
TRBV7-8 | ASSPWTDNYGYT
TRBV6-5 | ASNRGGGGYT
TRBV18 | ASSPDSRSGNTIY
TRBV12-5 | ASGAGQGNQPQH
TRBV6-2/TRBV6-3 | ASSSGQGIRNEQF
TRBV4-1 | ASSPRDRGESQY
TRBV10-1 | ASSESGQGLLF
TRBV11-2 | ASSLVQGEGYGYT
TRBV18 | ASSPPGGKEY
TRBV27 | ASSPHGGAYEQY
TRBV15 | ATSKVGDRGHSPLH
TRBV5-1 | ASSPGRTGGRNTIY
TRBV24-1 | ATRPKGAGPQH
TRBV7-9 | ASSLAAGGEQETQY
TRBV5-1 | ASSIGQGRTEAF
TRBV2 | ASRTGASGTDTQY
TRBV30 | AWSAYSGGTDTQY
TRBV28 | ASSEGPTYEQY
TRBV28 | ASSFWATGELF
TRBV9 | ASSVSSGGTDTQY
TRBV5-1 | ARAGGGETQY
TRBV7-9 | ASSAASRAHTQY
TRBV18 | ASSALPVNEQF
TRBV3-1/TRBV3-2 | ASSQGAHRFVGYT
TRBV5-1 | ASSMGTGRGYEQY
TRBV3-1/TRBV3-2 | ASSLDGKGDTQY
TRBV28 | ASSLPRVAYSNQPQH
TRBV4-2 | ASSQRGGGQRFNEQF
TRBV5-5 | ASSSAGPRGNTIY
TRBV4-3 | ASSRTGTGSLNEKLF
TRBV15 | ATSRDNRAGNTIY
TRBV4-3 | ASSRGLADTGELF
TRBV6-2/TRBV6-3 | ASSPGLTGLNEQF
TRBV6-5 | ASSRDSQETQY
TRBV2 | ASSQRLAGDGETQY
TRBV2 | ASRQGINQPQH
TRBV3-1/TRBV3-2 | ASSLGLAGNTGELF
TRBV3-1/TRBV3-2 | ASSPFWEGGGYT